Each of the 27 T cell receptor beta chains below was sequenced from the same sample in a study of T cell changes during pregnancy in multiple sclerosis. Assay used: immunoSEQ multiplex PCR; TCRdb lists only in-frame clones, some missing. The data contain roughly 75,000 clones, 92% of them singletons. This specimen was peripheral blood, taken in the third trimester of pregnancy. The receptor set was obtained from a female donor in good health, enrolled as a control in a pregnancy study.

The chain couples TRBV30 to TRBJ2-7; tentative D call: TRBD2 (6 bases). This CDR3 has 11 residues. Germline V CDR1 and CDR2: GTSNPN, SVGIG (reference sequence). Trimming left V 8 bases short and J 5 bases short, with 13 bases between. CDR3 protein: CAQDGGDEQYF. The DNA of the CDR3 is TGTGCCCAGGACGGGGGAGACGAGCAGTACTTC.

The chain combines TRBV28 with TRBJ2-7; D may be TRBD2 (6 bases). The CDR3 covers 14 residues. Trimming shortened V by 2 bases and J by 6 bases, and 14 bases separated the two germline ends. Germline CDR1 reads MDHEN; CDR2 reads SYDVKM. The CDR3 reads CASSLASGASEQYF. Written as DNA, the CDR3 is TGTGCCAGCAGTTTAGCGTCGGGAGCGAGCGAGCAGTACTTC.

DNA of the CDR3: TGCGCCAGCAGCCAAGCCGCGGGGGGGCGGGGCTCCTACAATGAGCAGTTCTTC. Translation: CASSQAAGGRGSYNEQFF. The rearrangement links TRBV4-1 to TRBJ2-1; TRBD2 matches at 9 bases. Germline V CDR1 and CDR2: MGHRA, YSYEKL. The CDR3 has 18 amino acids. V lost 1 base and J lost 0; bases outside the gene matches: 7.

CDR3 loop: CASSRTGGSKETQYF. CDR3 sequence (DNA): TGTGCCAGCAGTCGGACAGGGGGCTCGAAAGAGACCCAGTACTTC. The rearrangement joins TRBV6-5 to TRBJ2-5; 11 nucleotides align to TRBD1. Germline assignment: CDR1 MNHEY and CDR2 SVGAGI. The CDR3 spans 15 residues. The junction had 5 bases not matched to a gene; V was cut back by 5 bases and J by 3 bases.

The rearrangement joins TRBV29-1 to TRBJ2-5, with D possibly matching TRBD1 (8 bases). Trimming removed 7 bases from V and 5 bases from J, with 20 bases in between. CDR3 length: 14 amino acids. Per the germline V gene, CDR1 is SQVTM and CDR2 is ANQGSEA. The CDR3 loop reads CSAPNTGGGETQYF. CDR3 in DNA: TGCAGCGCACCAAACACAGGGGGAGGGGAGACCCAGTACTTC.

The count of this clone is one. The V gene is TRBV29-1, the J gene TRBJ1-1, with 7 bases that match TRBD1. Germline V CDR1 and CDR2: SQVTM, ANQGSEA. After removal of 7 bases from V and 1 base from J, the junction contained 3 bases not matched to a gene. This CDR3 contains 12 residues. CDR3: CSGRQGNTEAFF. CDR3 coding DNA: TGCAGCGGCAGACAGGGGAACACTGAAGCTTTCTTT.

The chain combines TRBV7-2 with TRBJ2-3, with 12 bases lining up with TRBD2. The CDR3 is 16 residues long. Trimming cost V 4 bases and J 6 bases; bases outside gene matches: 8. The germline gives CDR1 SGHTA, CDR2 FQGNSA. Here the CDR3 reads CASSYLAGGFYDTQYF. CDR3 nucleotides: TGTGCCAGCAGCTACCTAGCGGGAGGGTTCTACGATACGCAGTATTTT.

The rearrangement uses TRBV30 and TRBJ2-7, with 7 bases aligning to TRBD1. Germline trimming cut 0 bases from V and 7 bases from J; bases unmatched to any gene: 21. This CDR3 spans 18 amino acids. The germline gives CDR1 GTSNPN, CDR2 SVGIG (reference sequence). The CDR3 here is CAWSVLRSEGAVLGEQYF. CDR3 bases: TGTGCCTGGAGTGTACTGAGGTCCGAGGGGGCGGTACTAGGGGAGCAGTACTTC.

The rearrangement links TRBV4-3 to TRBJ2-3, with 10 bases lining up with TRBD2. The CDR3 length is 18 residues. V was clipped by 0 bases and J by 2 bases; unmatched bases: 8. CDR1 is LGHNA and CDR2 is YSLEER in the germline V gene. The CDR3 protein is CASSQEGSAGGNTDTQYF. The DNA for the CDR3 is TGCGCCAGCAGCCAAGAGGGTTCAGCGGGAGGGAACACAGATACGCAGTATTTT.

The chain recombines TRBV20-1 with TRBJ1-1, with unresolved D. The V end was cut by 3 bases, the J end by 5 bases, with 7 bases between. The germline gives CDR1 DFQATT, CDR2 SNEGSKA (reference sequence). The length of the CDR3 is 11 residues. DNA for the CDR3: TGCAGTGCTAGTCGGGTTACTGAAGCTTTCTTT. It specifies CSASRVTEAFF.

The CDR3 coding sequence is TGTGCCAGCACCCCCAGCGGGATGGCCAATGAGCAGTTCTTC. Amino acids: CASTPSGMANEQFF. The chain has TRBV7-8 and TRBJ2-1; TRBD2 matches 7 bases. Losses at the gene ends were 7 bases for V and 6 bases for J; bases not matched to a gene: 9. Germline CDR1 is SGHVS and CDR2 is FQNEAQ. The length of the CDR3 is 14 residues. Combining the CDR3 with reference TRBV7-8 and TRBJ2-1 gives the whole variable domain GAGVSQSPRYKVAKRGQDVALRCDPISGHVSLFWYQQALGQGPEFLTYFQNEAQLDKSGLPSDRFFAERPEGSVSTLKIQRTQQEDSAVYLCASTPSGMANEQFFGPGTRLTVL.

The chain couples TRBV7-9 to TRBJ2-7; tentative D call: TRBD2 (7 bases). The V and J ends lost 4 bases and 9 bases respectively, with 19 bases between them. Per germline, CDR1 SEHNR and CDR2 FQNEAQ (reference sequence). The CDR3 totals 14 residues. The CDR3 region has the DNA TGTGCCAGCAGCTCATACCAGGAGGGGGAGGGGCAGTACTTC. It is translated as CASSSYQEGEGQYF.

CDR3 nucleotides: TGTGCCAGCAGCGGCGGGACCGGGACCTACTATGGCTACACCTTC. Translated: CASSGGTGTYYGYTF. The V gene is TRBV9, the J gene TRBJ1-2; possible D gene TRBD1, 5 bases. The CDR3 runs to 15 residues. V was trimmed by 3 bases and J by 3 bases, leaving 15 bases between them. CDR1 and CDR2 from the germline V gene are SGDLS and YYNGEE.

J is TRBJ1-5 and V is TRBV7-2; D gene unclear. Germline values: CDR1 SGHTA, CDR2 FQGNSA. Trimming removed 1 base from V and 0 bases from J, with 4 bases in between. The CDR3 spans 14 residues. The CDR3: CASSLGASNQPQHF. CDR3 bases: TGTGCCAGCAGCTTAGGCGCTAGCAATCAGCCCCAGCATTTT.

The chain links TRBV27 to TRBJ1-2; TRBD1 aligns across 8 bases. V lost 8 bases, J lost 6 bases, and 8 bases stayed unmatched. Per the germline V gene, CDR1 is MNHEY and CDR2 is SMNVEV (reference sequence). This CDR3 spans 13 amino acids. In nucleotides, the CDR3 is TGTGCCAGCTCACCACGGACAGGGAATGGCTACACCTTC. Its translation: CASSPRTGNGYTF.

The chain links TRBV7-6 to TRBJ2-7, with 7 bases identical to TRBD2. CDR1 is SGHVS and CDR2 is FNYEAQ in the germline V gene. The J segment lost 2 bases and the V segment lost 1 base, leaving 17 bases of the junction unmatched. The CDR3 extends over 19 amino acids. This CDR3 reads CASSLVLFPAGAVTYEQYF. In nucleotides, the CDR3 is TGTGCCAGCAGCTTAGTGTTATTCCCCGCGGGAGCTGTTACCTACGAGCAGTACTTC.

Only one count was recorded for this clone. The chain recombines TRBV5-4 with TRBJ1-2, with no clear D. The ends were cut back, 3 bases at V and 7 bases at J, with 19 bases in the middle. Germline CDR1 reads SGHNT; CDR2 reads YYREEE (reference sequence). CDR3 length: 15 amino acids. CDR3: CASSSPEGRIGGYTF. For the CDR3, the DNA is TGTGCCAGCAGCTCGCCGGAAGGGAGAATAGGTGGCTACACCTTC. Variable domain in full (rest from reference TRBV5-4 and TRBJ1-2): ETGVTQSPTHLIKTRGQQVTLRCSSQSGHNTVSWYQQALGQGPQFIFQYYREEENGRGNFPPRFSGLQFPNYSSELNVNALELDDSALYLCASSSPEGRIGGYTFGSGTRLTVV.

This clone was recorded only once. J is TRBJ2-7 and V is TRBV19; 8 nucleotides agree with TRBD1. V lost 5 bases and J lost 3; bases outside the gene matches: 9. Germline values: CDR1 LNHDA, CDR2 SQIVND (reference sequence). This CDR3 region has 15 residues. CDR3 region: CASSFAGGENYEQYF. In nucleotides, the CDR3 is TGTGCCAGTAGTTTCGCAGGGGGCGAGAACTACGAGCAGTACTTC.

This chain's CDR3 is CASSQETQGTKQFF. The CDR3 DNA reads TGTGCCAGCAGCCAAGAAACACAGGGAACTAAGCAGTTCTTC. J is TRBJ2-1 and V is TRBV7-8, with D possibly TRBD1 on 6 matching bases. The CDR3 length is 14 residues. The V end was cut by 5 bases, the J end by 11 bases, with 19 bases between. Per germline, CDR1 SGHVS and CDR2 FQNEAQ. Looking up the rest from reference TRBV7-8 and TRBJ2-1 gives the full variable domain: GAGVSQSPRYKVAKRGQDVALRCDPISGHVSLFWYQQALGQGPEFLTYFQNEAQLDKSGLPSDRFFAERPEGSVSTLKIQRTQQEDSAVYLCASSQETQGTKQFFGPGTRLTVL.

This chain uses TRBV12-5 with TRBJ2-6; 7 bases line up with TRBD2. The trim removed 5 bases at V and 0 bases at J, leaving 13 bases unmatched. CDR3 length: 19 residues. The germline gives CDR1 LGHNT, CDR2 FRNRAP. This CDR3 is CASGGTTGGGTSGANVLTF. The CDR3 DNA reads as TGTGCTAGTGGTGGCACCACGGGAGGAGGGACCTCTGGGGCCAACGTCCTGACTTTC.

This clone was seen only a few times. The chain joins TRBV18 to TRBJ1-2, with TRBD1 matching 9 bases. Unmatched junction bases numbered 11, after V lost 3 bases and J lost 6 bases. Germline V gives CDR1 KGHSH, CDR2 LQKENI. The CDR3 runs to 16 residues. The CDR3 reads CASSPYRDRETDGYTF. The CDR3 bases are TGTGCCAGCTCACCCTATCGGGACAGGGAGACTGATGGCTACACCTTC.

In regard to this clone: Other DNA sequences in this sample translate to the same CDR3. J is TRBJ2-1 and V is TRBV6-5; 13 positions match TRBD2. Germline values: CDR1 MNHEY, CDR2 SVGAGI. The CDR3 covers 15 residues. V shed 6 bases and J 6 bases; nucleotides not matched to a gene: 5. CDR3 residues: CASSYGLAGVNEQFF. The CDR3 nucleotides read TGTGCCAGCAGCTACGGACTAGCGGGAGTCAATGAGCAGTTCTTC.

The chain carries TRBV19 and TRBJ2-2; D is unresolved. With 5 bases removed from V and 1 base from J, the gap between germline ends came to 8 bases. The CDR3 spans 14 residues. Looked up from germline, CDR1 is LNHDA and CDR2 is SQIVND (reference sequence). The CDR3: CASSRFGNTGELFF. The CDR3 nucleotides are TGTGCCAGTAGTCGATTCGGGAACACCGGGGAGCTGTTTTTT.

This sequence joins TRBV29-1 and TRBJ1-2; D is possibly TRBD1 (6 bases). The CDR3 is 14 residues long. Trimming took 7 bases from V and 7 from J, leaving 22 bases between them. Germline V gene sequence: CDR1 SQVTM, CDR2 ANQGSEA. As DNA, the CDR3 is TGCAGCGCCACCCGATGGGCAGGGGAGGGTGGCTACACCTTC. Its protein product is CSATRWAGEGGYTF.

The chain couples TRBV11-3 to TRBJ2-3, with D maybe TRBD1 (5 bases). The CDR3 extends over 13 amino acids. Trimming removed 5 bases from V and 4 bases from J, with 10 bases in between. CDR1 SGHNT and CDR2 YENEEA come from the germline V gene. CDR3 nucleotides: TGTGCCAGCAGCAAGTTAGGGGCAGATACGCAGTATTTT. Translated, it gives CASSKLGADTQYF.

The chain carries TRBV7-2 and TRBJ2-3; 12 bases align to TRBD2. CDR1 SGHTA and CDR2 FQGNSA come from the germline V gene. Losses at the gene ends were 6 bases for V and 5 bases for J; bases not matched to a gene: 6. This CDR3 contains 15 residues. The CDR3 region is CASRPSGRAQDTQYF. In DNA, the CDR3 is TGTGCCAGCAGGCCTAGCGGGAGGGCCCAAGATACGCAGTATTTT. Drawing the rest from reference TRBV7-2 and TRBJ2-3, the complete variable domain is GAGVSQSPSNKVTEKGKDVELRCDPISGHTALYWYRQSLGQGLEFLIYFQGNSAPDKSGLPSDRFSAERTGGSVSTLTIQRTQQEDSAVYLCASRPSGRAQDTQYFGPGTRLTVL.

The V call is TRBV9, the J call TRBJ2-3; D is undetermined. The V and J ends lost 0 bases and 4 bases respectively, with 12 bases between them. The CDR3 runs to 15 residues. CDR1 SGDLS and CDR2 YYNGEE come from the germline V gene. CDR3 region: CASSVAQVGSDTQYF. DNA of the CDR3: TGTGCCAGCAGCGTAGCCCAGGTAGGATCAGATACGCAGTATTTT. Full variable domain (remainder filled in from reference TRBV9 and TRBJ2-3): DSGVTQTPKHLITATGQRVTLRCSPRSGDLSVYWYQQSLDQGLQFLIQYYNGEERAKGNILERFSAQQFPDLHSELNLSSLELGDSALYFCASSVAQVGSDTQYFGPGTRLTVL.